This TCR beta chain is from a study of T cell changes during pregnancy in multiple sclerosis. The data were produced by immunoSEQ multiplex PCR, yet TCRdb's version contains in-frame clones alone and is incomplete. The table has 75,000 to 80,000 clones, about 88% seen once. Sequences were derived from peripheral blood, sampled before pregnancy. This receptor was taken from a female donor with multiple sclerosis, enrolled in a pregnancy study.

CDR3 DNA sequence: TGTGCCAGCAGCTGGACCGGGACAGAGTATGGCTACACCTTC. Translating gives CASSWTGTEYGYTF. The J gene is TRBJ1-2, the V gene TRBV28, with 7 bases matching TRBD1. The J segment lost 5 bases and the V segment lost 6 bases, leaving 9 bases of the junction unmatched. The CDR3 length is 14 residues. Germline values: CDR1 MDHEN, CDR2 SYDVKM.